This TCR beta chain derives from a study of Ad26.COV2.S vaccination and SARS-CoV-2 variants. Turning to the study itself: By the intramuscular route, Ad26.COV2.S was given once, or twice 56 days apart.

Trimming removed 5 bases from V and 3 bases from J; junction bases left unmatched: 6. The CDR3 runs to 15 residues. Germline V gene data show CDR1 as SGHTA and CDR2 as FQGTGA. Stated treatment: roughly 20 received Ad26.COV2.S at low or high dose, single or two shots; about 5 received placebo; per-sample allocation not given. The investigators took samples on day 63 after the first vaccine or placebo injection. Broader study findings: Possibly, TCR breadth and depth analyses underestimated total T cell responses.

Produced via immunoSEQ multiplex PCR; TCRdb's table is partial and in-frame only. The table records roughly 350,000 clones, 88% of them present only once. Remarks on this clone: No antigen is known for it.

This clonotype originated in a person between 18 and 65 years old who received the Ad26.COV2.S COVID-19 vaccine or a placebo. Sample: peripheral blood, taken in a trial of Ad26.COV2.S vaccine versus placebo. The chain couples TRBV7-3 to TRBJ1-1; 10 positions match TRBD1. This CDR3 is CASSRWDRGDTEAFF. CDR3 in DNA: TGTGCCAGCAGCCGATGGGACAGGGGAGACACTGAAGCTTTCTTT.